The TCR beta chain described here comes from a study of blood T cell repertoires in COVID-19. Background on the study: Both acute and convalescent COVID-19 samples were obtained from the United States, Italy and Spain. PBMCs, B-cell-depleted T cells, or T cells provided the cDNA or gDNA that made up the material.

The CDR3 is made up of 14 amino acids. CDR1 is GTSNPN, CDR2 SVGIG, per germline (reference sequence). Trimming stripped 4 bases from V and 4 bases from J, with 16 bases between. Original methodology: Reference gene primer amplification gave nucleated cell count estimates. Method: immunoSEQ multiplex PCR; TCRdb's copy keeps in-frame clones and lacks some. The V and J calls and clone size were taken over from that table, and D and trimming were inferred from the DNA. The sample lists 67,000 or so clones, about 86% occurring once. The source material was peripheral blood. This TCR was sampled from a man between 65 and 85 years old with acute or convalescent COVID-19. The chain links TRBV30 to TRBJ2-5; tentatively, D is TRBD2 (6 bases). For the CDR3, the DNA is TGTGCCTGGAATCAACGGGGGAAGCGAGAGACCCAGTACTTC. Translated, it gives CAWNQRGKRETQYF.